A selection of T cell receptor beta chains follows, all from one sample in a study of preoperative IRX-2 immunotherapy in early breast cancer. Method: immunoSEQ multiplex PCR; TCRdb's copy keeps in-frame clones and lacks some. The data contain around 25,000 clones, about 95% of them singletons. The starting material was tumor tissue, obtained after IRX-2 immunotherapy. The receptors here all came from a human donor with breast cancer. Both conserved end residues are trimmed from each CDR3.

>TRBV7-6|TRBJ2-1
ASSSRAGDTNYNEQF
>TRBV19|TRBJ2-1
ASSMSGRTNEQF
>TRBV4-3|TRBJ2-7
ASSQDWGQEPLLSYEQY
>TRBV28|TRBJ1-5
ASSLPTLTGLKQPQH
>TRBV7-2|TRBJ2-1
ASSLVGTSGHNEQF
>TRBV7-2|TRBJ1-5
ASSLLGQDNQPQH
>TRBV5-4|TRBJ2-2
ASSLSLGELF
>TRBV14|TRBJ2-5
ASSPKGAGLQETQY
>TRBV7-6|TRBJ2-2
ASSLVGELF
>TRBV2|TRBJ1-2
ASNRYPGGYT
>TRBV19|TRBJ2-7
ASAVAGGMREQY
>TRBV18|TRBJ2-4
ASSPSSGSGRAKNIQY
>TRBV19|TRBJ1-6
ASRDDRGNSPLH
>TRBV15|TRBJ2-7
ATSRDFYEQY
>TRBV19|TRBJ2-1
ASRREVAGSSEQF
>TRBV11-3|TRBJ2-7
ASSSEALSEQY
>TRBV14|TRBJ2-7
ASSQGPTPPYEQY
>TRBV7-7|TRBJ2-7
ASSLGGQGYEQY
>TRBV5-6|TRBJ2-7
ASSLGASSVEQY
>TRBV5-1|.
ASSATSDSYEQY
>TRBV7-2|TRBJ2-5
ASSLASGRSETQY
>TRBV14|TRBJ2-6
ASSLSGANVLT
>TRBV19|TRBJ1-5
ASSTRTGEMGNQPQH
>TRBV29-1|TRBJ1-3
SVPSTGSGNTIY
>TRBV4-1|TRBJ2-7
ASSQYVGDYEQY
>TRBV4-1|TRBJ2-1
ASSQTSGGRNEQF
>TRBV7-9|TRBJ2-1
ASSPRKGESGRVLDEQF
>TRBV9|TRBJ1-2
ASSAIQGYGYT
>TRBV7-9|TRBJ1-6
ASSWDRGYSPLH
>TRBV10-3|TRBJ2-5
AISESHSREPIQETQY
>TRBV6-1|TRBJ1-5
ASSELGDPIQPQH
>TRBV2|TRBJ2-2
ASTSLGLAGGAGELF
>TRBV10-2|TRBJ2-1
ASETSGLYNEQF
>TRBV28|TRBJ2-3
ASSLWGSGKTDTQY